The clone carrying this T cell receptor (beta chain) was seen a handful of times. The antigen is undetermined. These data originate in a study of CD8 T cells in ankylosing spondylitis. Deletions cut 5 bases from V and 2 bases from J, with 7 bases between. CDR1 and CDR2 (germline): LNHNV, YYDKDF (reference sequence). The CDR3 spans 13 residues. Quantitative barcoded 5'-RACE was used to prepare TCR beta libraries. TCRdb fed the 5' RACE reads into MiXCR, producing one record per CDR3 protein. The data contain under 250,000 distinct CDR3 sequences, around 11% of them singletons. Broader study findings: Some motif variants were previously reported in reactive arthritis synovial fluid and blood. Clones linked to disease were reported to show significant enrichment in matched ankylosing spondylitis synovial fluid.

The gene calls are TRBV15 and TRBJ1-3; no clear D. The sequence derives from a male donor with ankylosing spondylitis or in good health (not recorded which). Sequencing was performed on blood, either unsorted or a sorted T cell fraction (not recorded which). The CDR3 protein is CATSETAGNTIYF. The CDR3 nucleotides are TGTGCCACCAGCGAGACGGCTGGAAACACCATATATTTT.